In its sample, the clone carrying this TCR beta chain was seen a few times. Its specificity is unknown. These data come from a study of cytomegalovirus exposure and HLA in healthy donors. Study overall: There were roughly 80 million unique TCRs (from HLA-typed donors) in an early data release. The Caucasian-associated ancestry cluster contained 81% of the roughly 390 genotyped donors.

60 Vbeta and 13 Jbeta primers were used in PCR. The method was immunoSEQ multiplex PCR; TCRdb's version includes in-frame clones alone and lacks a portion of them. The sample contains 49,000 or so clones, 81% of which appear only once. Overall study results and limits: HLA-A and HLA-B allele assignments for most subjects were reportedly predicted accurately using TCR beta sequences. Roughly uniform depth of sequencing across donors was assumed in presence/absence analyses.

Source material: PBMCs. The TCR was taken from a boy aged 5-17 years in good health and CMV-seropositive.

The chain's CDR3 is CASSQPGLGYNYGYTF. CDR3 sequence (DNA): TGCGCCAGCAGCCAACCGGGACTCGGATATAACTATGGCTACACCTTC. The chain uses TRBV4-1 and TRBJ1-2, with D possibly TRBD1 on 5 matching bases. This CDR3 has 16 amino acids. Germline V gene lookup returns CDR1 MGHRA and CDR2 YSYEKL. V lost 2 bases to trimming and J lost 1 base, with 14 bases between them.